Given below is one TCR beta chain in context. Its antigen remains unidentified. There were likely unrecorded immune exposures, though donors were nominally healthy when sampled. The data stem from a study of cytomegalovirus exposure and HLA in healthy donors. V was pared by 8 bases and J by 2 bases, with 7 bases between. The CDR3 runs to 13 residues. The germline gives CDR1 KGHSH, CDR2 LQKENI. Study-wide points: According to a later analysis, most TCR beta chains associated with CMV appeared HLA-restricted.

This PCR relied on a set of 60 Vbeta primers and 13 Jbeta primers. Data came from immunoSEQ multiplex PCR; TCRdb stores just in-frame clones and leaves some out. The sample yields approximately 61,000 clones, 75% to 85% seen once. The sample consisted of PBMCs. This clonotype originated in a man over 45 in good health and CMV-seropositive. V usage is TRBV18 and J usage is TRBJ2-6; D not resolved. DNA for the CDR3: TGTGCCAGCGAACCTACTGGGGCCAACGTCCTGACTTTC. This encodes CASEPTGANVLTF.